Following are 8 T cell receptor beta chains from one sample sequenced in a study of blood T cell repertoires in COVID-19. Using immunoSEQ multiplex PCR, the repertoire was profiled, and TCRdb retains in-frame clones only, with some absent. The sample lists some 240,000 clones; 70% to 90% were seen once. Sample: peripheral blood. The receptors derive from a woman aged 65 to 85 with COVID-19, enrolled during active disease.

The genes are TRBV6-2 or TRBV6-3 and TRBJ2-3; D possibly corresponds to TRBD1 (5 bases). The ends were cut back, 6 bases at V and 2 bases at J, with 18 bases in the middle. CDR3 length: 16 residues. The germline CDR1 and CDR2 sequences are MNHEY and SVGEGT. CDR3 protein: CASRPKLTAFTDTQYF. Written as DNA, the CDR3 is TGTGCCAGCAGGCCTAAGTTGACAGCTTTCACAGATACGCAGTATTTT.

V is TRBV5-1 and J is TRBJ2-7; D is unclear. V lost 0 bases and J 6 bases, leaving 13 bases between the germline ends. From germline, CDR1 is SGHRS and CDR2 YFSETQ. This CDR3 contains 14 residues. In DNA, the CDR3 is TGCGCCAGCAGCTTGGCCTCCTCCCCCGGCGAGCAGTACTTC. Translating it yields CASSLASSPGEQYF.

This chain joins TRBV29-1 and TRBJ2-3; D call uncertain. The CDR3 has 13 amino acids. Germline V lookup: CDR1 SQVTM, CDR2 ANQGSEA. The ends were cut back, 7 bases at V and 0 bases at J, with 11 bases in the middle. CDR3 DNA: TGCAGCGCTGAGTTGGCAAGCACAGATACGCAGTATTTT. As protein: CSAELASTDTQYF.

V usage is TRBV6-5 and J usage is TRBJ2-4; unclear D gene. V lost 5 bases and J lost 3, with 14 bases in between. Germline lookup yields CDR1 MNHEY and CDR2 SVGAGI. This CDR3 contains 15 residues. Written as DNA, the CDR3 is TGTGCCAGCAGTCCCCGAGAGGTGGGCAAAAACATTCAGTACTTC. It codes for CASSPREVGKNIQYF.

The V gene is TRBV18, the J gene TRBJ1-1; maybe TRBD1 (5 bases). The germline V and J ends were trimmed by 3 bases and 5 bases, with 13 bases remaining between them. There are 14 residues in the CDR3. Germline lookup yields CDR1 KGHSH and CDR2 LQKENI. CDR3 region: CASSPGTGVTEAFF. CDR3 DNA: TGTGCCAGCTCACCGGGGACGGGGGTGACTGAAGCTTTCTTT. The entire variable domain, with the rest obtained from reference TRBV18 and TRBJ1-1, is as follows: NAGVMQNPRHLVRRRGQEARLRCSPMKGHSHVYWYRQLPEEGLKFMVYLQKENIIDESGMPKERFSAEFPKEGPSILRIQQVVRGDSAAYFCASSPGTGVTEAFFGQGTRLTVV.

The chain is built from TRBV5-1 and TRBJ2-5; 8 positions match TRBD2. The V gene end was trimmed by 0 bases and the J gene end by 2 bases; junction bases not matched to a gene: 3. The CDR3 sequence is 15 residues long. Germline values: CDR1 SGHRS, CDR2 YFSETQ. The CDR3 spells CASSLELAGQETQYF. CDR3 DNA sequence: TGCGCCAGCAGCTTGGAGTTAGCGGGGCAAGAGACCCAGTACTTC.

The chain employs TRBV30 and TRBJ1-1; D not resolved. Germline CDR1 reads GTSNPN; CDR2 reads SVGIG (reference sequence). The V gene lost 1 base and the J gene lost 12 bases, with 15 bases spanning the gap. This CDR3 has 12 amino acids. CDR3 residues: CAWSGRPLGTFF. In nucleotides, the CDR3 is TGTGCCTGGAGTGGTCGACCCCTCGGGACTTTCTTT.

The rearrangement uses TRBV30 and TRBJ2-3, with 7 positions matching TRBD2. Looked up from germline, CDR1 is GTSNPN and CDR2 is SVGIG (reference sequence). Trimming removed 2 bases from V and 4 bases from J; junction bases left unmatched: 18. The length of the CDR3 is 18 residues. CDR3 loop: CAWSPYRLGGTEADTQYF. CDR3 DNA: TGTGCCTGGAGTCCCTACCGATTGGGAGGGACGGAGGCAGATACGCAGTATTTT.